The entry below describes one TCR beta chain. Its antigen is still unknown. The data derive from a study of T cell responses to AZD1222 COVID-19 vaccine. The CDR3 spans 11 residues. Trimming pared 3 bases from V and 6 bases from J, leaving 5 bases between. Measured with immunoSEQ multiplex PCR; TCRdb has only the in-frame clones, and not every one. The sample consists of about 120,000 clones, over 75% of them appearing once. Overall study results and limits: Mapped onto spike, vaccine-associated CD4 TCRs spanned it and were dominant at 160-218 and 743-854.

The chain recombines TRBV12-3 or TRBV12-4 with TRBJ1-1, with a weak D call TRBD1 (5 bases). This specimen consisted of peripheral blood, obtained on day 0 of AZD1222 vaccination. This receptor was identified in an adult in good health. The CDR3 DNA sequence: TGTGCCAGCAGTTTGGGGCCTGAAGCTTTCTTT. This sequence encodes CASSLGPEAFF.